One sample yielded the 18 T cell receptor beta chains listed below, sequenced in a study of T cell responses to AZD1222 COVID-19 vaccine. Sequencing was performed with immunoSEQ multiplex PCR; in TCRdb, only in-frame clones are kept and a portion is missing. The sample lists 100,000 to 120,000 clones; roughly 89% were seen once. Sequenced material: peripheral blood, taken 28 days after the second AZD1222 dose. All receptors derive from an adult who received the AZD1222 COVID-19 vaccine.

V is TRBV6-5 and J is TRBJ2-7; 7 bases map to TRBD1. The CDR3 consists of 14 residues. Per the germline V gene, CDR1 is MNHEY and CDR2 is SVGAGI. The V and J ends lost 4 bases and 3 bases, in that order; junction bases with no gene match: 6. CDR3 sequence (DNA): TGTGCCAGCAGTTTAGGGGGCAATTTCTACGAGCAGTACTTC. The encoded protein is CASSLGGNFYEQYF.

The chain recombines TRBV9 with TRBJ2-3; TRBD1 agrees at 7 bases. Germline CDR1 and CDR2: SGDLS and YYNGEE. Germline trimming cut 4 bases from V and 3 bases from J; bases unmatched to any gene: 5. The CDR3 totals 14 residues. The CDR3 nucleotides are TGTGCCAGCAGCCCTAGGGGGCGAACAGATACGCAGTATTTT. Residues: CASSPRGRTDTQYF.

This rearrangement joins TRBV5-4 to TRBJ2-5, with 7 positions matching TRBD2. The CDR3 extends over 13 amino acids. CDR1 is SGHNT, CDR2 YYREEE, per germline (reference sequence). V lost 4 bases, J lost 4 bases, and 4 bases stayed unmatched. The CDR3 sequence: CASSGGRGETQYF. The DNA for the CDR3 is TGTGCCAGCAGCGGGGGGAGGGGAGAGACCCAGTACTTC.

The V gene is TRBV5-1, the J gene TRBJ2-7; 7 bases fit TRBD1. Germline V gene lookup returns CDR1 SGHRS and CDR2 YFSETQ. The CDR3 extends over 16 amino acids. With V trimmed by 4 bases and J by 0 bases, 10 bases remained unmatched. CDR3 loop: CASSLGPGQSSYEQYF. The DNA of the CDR3 is TGCGCCAGCAGCCTTGGGCCGGGACAGAGCTCCTACGAGCAGTACTTC.

The genes are TRBV24-1 and TRBJ2-3; 9 bases agree with TRBD1. CDR1 and CDR2 from the germline V gene are KGHDR and SFDVKD. J was trimmed by 3 bases and V by 5 bases; bases with no gene match: 8. This CDR3 is built from 16 residues. The CDR3 protein is CATSGLRDRATDTQYF. The CDR3 nucleotides are TGTGCCACCAGTGGCCTCCGGGACAGGGCGACAGATACGCAGTATTTT.

This rearrangement joins TRBV9 to TRBJ1-3; D possibly corresponds to TRBD1 (6 bases). The CDR3 length is 16 residues. The V gene lost 1 base and the J gene lost 0 bases, with 11 bases spanning the gap. Germline V lookup: CDR1 SGDLS, CDR2 YYNGEE. CDR3 loop: CASSVSGQPSGNTIYF. CDR3 nucleotides: TGTGCCAGCAGCGTAAGTGGACAGCCCTCTGGAAACACCATATATTTT.

V and J are TRBV5-1 and TRBJ1-4; tentatively, D is TRBD1 (6 bases). Trimming took off 4 bases at V and 3 bases at J, with 16 bases between the two ends. The CDR3 has 16 amino acids. CDR1 and CDR2 (germline): SGHRS, YFSETQ. The CDR3 DNA reads TGCGCCAGCAGCCCCCCCGGGGGGGCTTCTAATGAAAAACTGTTTTTT. Protein product: CASSPPGGASNEKLFF.

V and J are TRBV6-2 or TRBV6-3 and TRBJ1-5, with D tentatively TRBD1 (5 bases). Looked up from germline, CDR1 is MNHEY and CDR2 is SVGEGT. This CDR3 has 17 amino acids. V dropped 1 base and J dropped 0 bases, with 13 bases sitting between them. CDR3 DNA: TGTGCCAGCAGTTACTGGGACGGAAGATATAGCAATCAGCCCCAGCATTTT. Amino acid sequence: CASSYWDGRYSNQPQHF.

This chain links TRBV3-1 (or the pseudogene TRBV3-2) with TRBJ1-2; 9 bases are a match to TRBD1. CDR1 is LGHDT, CDR2 YNNKEL, per germline (reference sequence). The CDR3 consists of 14 residues. J was trimmed by 5 bases and V by 6 bases; bases with no gene match: 7. CDR3 in DNA: TGTGCCAGCAGTCCCGGGACAGGGCAATATGGCTACACCTTC. It is translated as CASSPGTGQYGYTF.

DNA for the CDR3: TGTGCCTGGAACGTCGCGTATGGCTACACCTTC. Translating it yields CAWNVAYGYTF. The chain links TRBV30 to TRBJ1-2, with D unclear. The CDR3 covers 11 residues. From germline, CDR1 is GTSNPN and CDR2 SVGIG (reference sequence). V lost 4 bases and J lost 5, with 8 bases in between.

The V gene is TRBV9, the J gene TRBJ2-3; 9 bases line up with TRBD2. The V segment lost 0 bases and the J segment 3 bases; nucleotides outside the gene matches: 5. The CDR3 extends over 16 amino acids. Germline V gene lookup returns CDR1 SGDLS and CDR2 YYNGEE. In DNA form, the CDR3 reads TGTGCCAGCAGCGTAGCTACAGCGGGGGGTACAGATACGCAGTATTTT. Translation: CASSVATAGGTDTQYF.

The V call is TRBV27, the J call TRBJ2-7; TRBD1 matches at 10 bases. The CDR3 has 15 amino acids. Germline CDR1 and CDR2: MNHEY and SMNVEV (reference sequence). The V and J ends lost 3 bases and 5 bases, in that order; junction bases with no gene match: 7. CDR3: CASSLWTGGFHEQYF. CDR3 DNA sequence: TGTGCCAGCAGTTTGTGGACAGGGGGGTTCCACGAGCAGTACTTC.

The chain uses TRBV5-5 and TRBJ1-6, with 7 bases matching TRBD1. Germline CDR1 SGHKS, CDR2 YYEKEE (reference sequence). The CDR3 length is 17 residues. V lost 0 bases and J lost 9; bases outside the gene matches: 12. The CDR3 reads CASSLAYQGGRSSPLHF. The CDR3 nucleotides read TGTGCCAGCAGCTTGGCCTATCAGGGGGGACGTAGTTCACCCCTCCACTTT.

V is TRBV28 and J is TRBJ1-4, with D unresolved. The CDR3 runs to 16 residues. Trimming took 5 bases from V and 6 from J, leaving 19 bases between them. Per germline, CDR1 MDHEN and CDR2 SYDVKM. CDR3 coding DNA: TGTGCCAGCAGTACATCTAAGGGCTTCCCCGATGAAAAACTGTTTTTT. This sequence encodes CASSTSKGFPDEKLFF. The full variable domain, rest sourced from reference TRBV28 and TRBJ1-4, is DVKVTQSSRYLVKRTGEKVFLECVQDMDHENMFWYRQDPGLGLRLIYFSYDVKMKEKGDIPEGYSVSREKKERFSLILESASTNQTSMYLCASSTSKGFPDEKLFFGSGTQLSVL.

The chain recombines TRBV9 with TRBJ1-2, with TRBD1 matching 8 bases. V gave up 7 bases and J gave up 4 bases; unmatched junction bases: 3. The V gene's germline CDR1 is SGDLS and CDR2 YYNGEE. This CDR3 is 12 amino acids long. The CDR3 DNA reads as TGTGCCAGCCAGGACAGGGCCTATGGCTACACCTTC. It is translated as CASQDRAYGYTF.

The chain couples TRBV12-3 or TRBV12-4 to TRBJ2-3; D uncertain. CDR3 length: 13 residues. V gave up 3 bases and J gave up 4 bases, with 8 bases separating them. CDR3 region: CASSFGWADTQYF. The CDR3 DNA follows: TGTGCCAGCAGTTTTGGATGGGCAGATACGCAGTATTTT.

The V and J genes are TRBV18 and TRBJ1-2; the match to TRBD1 covers 10 bases. The germline V gene encodes CDR1 KGHSH and CDR2 LQKENI. The CDR3 extends over 15 amino acids. J lost 8 bases, V lost 3 bases, and 9 bases had no gene match. CDR3 coding DNA: TGTGCCAGCTCACCCCGACAGGGGGCGGGGGAAGGCTACACCTTC. Translated: CASSPRQGAGEGYTF.

The V call is TRBV5-8, the J call TRBJ1-4, with TRBD1 matching over 7 bases. Trimming at V came to 4 bases and at J to 0 bases, leaving 3 bases not matched to a gene. The CDR3 length is 15 residues. The germline V gene encodes CDR1 SGHTS and CDR2 YDEGEE. CDR3 sequence (DNA): TGTGCCAGCAGCCGTGGACAGGCAACTAATGAAAAACTGTTTTTT. It yields the protein CASSRGQATNEKLFF.